The clone carrying this TCR beta chain was seen at least ten times. The data belong to a study of T cell repertoires in aging, cancer and after chemotherapy. Overall study: Paired samples before and after chemotherapy came from chronic lymphocytic leukemia patients on fludarabine- or bendamustine-based regimens.

TCR beta rearrangements were amplified from peripheral blood genomic DNA. This CDR3 is built from 13 residues. Trimming removed 2 bases from V and 11 bases from J, with 15 bases in between. CDR1 and CDR2 (germline): KGHSH, LQKENI. Multiplex touch-down PCR with TRB-A/B primers amplified rearranged V-D-J TRB sequences. TCRdb reprocessed the multiplex PCR reads with MiXCR, giving one entry per CDR3 protein. The sample consists of 6,500 to 9,500 distinct CDR3 sequences, more than 20% of them appearing once. V and J are TRBV18 and TRBJ1-1; D call uncertain. This clonotype was sampled from a human donor with a blood cancer. Specimen: blood. CDR3 residues: CASSPLVEALAFF. The CDR3, as DNA: TGTGCCAGCTCACCATTGGTTGAGGCCCTGGCTTTCTTT.